This TCR beta chain was profiled in a study of blood T cell repertoires in COVID-19. Overall study: The cDNA or gDNA used as material had been derived from T cells, B-cell-depleted T cells, or PBMCs.

This clone has just one count. The CDR3 runs 13 residues. V lost 7 bases and J lost 7, with 17 bases in between. In germline, CDR1 is SQVTM, CDR2 ANQGSEA. The repertoire was sequenced with immunoSEQ multiplex PCR; TCRdb's copy has only in-frame clones and lacks some. The sample contains roughly 68,000 clones, 85% of which appear only once. The rearrangement joins TRBV29-1 to TRBJ1-3; perhaps TRBD1 as D (6 bases). The receptor was isolated from a man aged 45-60 years with acute or convalescent COVID-19. Sequences were obtained from peripheral blood. Here the CDR3 DNA reads TGCAGCGCCGCACAGGGTTTTGGGAACACCATATATTTT. Its translation is CSAAQGFGNTIYF.